This T cell receptor beta chain was recorded in a study of T cells in Graves' hyperthyroidism and ophthalmopathy. The study's findings and limits: Most thyroid clonotypes with frequency above 0.001 were detected in blood.

A word on this clonotype: The antigen is not known.

CDR1 is KGHSH and CDR2 is LQKENI in the germline V gene. The CDR3 runs 16 residues. V lost 0 bases to trimming and J lost 0 bases, with 9 bases between them. From RNA transcripts, TCR beta CDR3 regions were amplified. The TCR CDR3 first-round RT-PCR relied on the HTBI primer set. From the multiplex PCR reads, TCRdb called clonotypes with MiXCR, one entry per CDR3 protein. The sample comprises roughly 290,000 distinct CDR3 sequences, approximately 15% of which are singletons, and 7.9% rests with the top ten. Graves' hyperthyroidism was deemed stable absent ophthalmopathy progression within 18 months. Clinical symptoms, serum thyroxine and TRAb, thyroid ultrasound and orbital computed tomography were used for the diagnoses.

Sequencing was carried out using blood. The sequence was collected from a woman aged 40 to 49 with Graves' hyperthyroidism. The V call is TRBV18, the J call TRBJ1-3; no reliable D call. CDR3 residues: CASSPPLTLSGNTIYF. The CDR3 DNA sequence: TGTGCCAGCTCACCACCGTTAACTCTCTCTGGAAACACCATATATTTT.